This T cell receptor beta chain was obtained from a study of identical twins. Overall study findings and caveats: Compared with unrelated sharing, twin-shared out-of-frame alpha sequences had more low-probability sequences.

The CDR3 is 13 amino acids. Trimming removed 7 bases at V and 5 bases at J, with 14 bases between. TCRdb reprocessed the 5' RACE reads via MiXCR and lists one record per CDR3 protein. The data show 510,000 or so distinct CDR3 sequences, roughly 15% seen once. This clonotype has ten or more counts. Its antigen is as yet unknown. The same specimen was also included in a second study, on yellow fever vaccine responses in identical twins.

The chain combines TRBV12-3 or TRBV12-4 with TRBJ1-1; D perhaps matches TRBD1 (5 bases). The sample consisted of CD4+ T cells sorted from blood. The source of this sequence is a woman between 18 and 30 years old in good health. Written as DNA, the CDR3 is TGTGCCAGCACCTGGGGGGGAAGGACTGAAGCTTTCTTT. Translation gives CASTWGGRTEAFF.